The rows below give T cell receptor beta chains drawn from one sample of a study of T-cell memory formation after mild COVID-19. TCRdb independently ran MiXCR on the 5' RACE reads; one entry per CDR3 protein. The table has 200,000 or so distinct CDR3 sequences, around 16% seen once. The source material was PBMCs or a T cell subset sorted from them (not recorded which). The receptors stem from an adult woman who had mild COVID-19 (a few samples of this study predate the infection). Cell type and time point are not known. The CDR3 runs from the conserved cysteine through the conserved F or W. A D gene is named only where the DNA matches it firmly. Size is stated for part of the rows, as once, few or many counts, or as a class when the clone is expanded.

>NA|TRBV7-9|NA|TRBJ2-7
CASSSQGQEGGRYF
TGTGCCAGCAGCTCACAGGGACAGGAGGGGGGGCGATACTTC
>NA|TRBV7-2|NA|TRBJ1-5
CASSLVASGVNQPQHF
TGTGCCAGCAGCTTGGTTGCATCGGGTGTCAATCAGCCCCAGCATTTT
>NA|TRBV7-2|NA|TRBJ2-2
CASRISGDSGELFF
TGTGCCAGCCGGATTTCAGGAGATTCCGGGGAGCTGTTTTTT
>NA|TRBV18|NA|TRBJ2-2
CASSPPMAPGELFF
TGTGCCAGCTCACCACCGATGGCGCCCGGGGAGCTGTTTTTT
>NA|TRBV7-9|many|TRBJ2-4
CASSLGGGAQNIQYF
TGTGCCAGCAGCTTAGGAGGGGGGGCGCAAAACATTCAGTACTTC
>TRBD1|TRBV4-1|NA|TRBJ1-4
CASSHPDRHLFF
TGCGCCAGCAGCCACCCGGACAGGCACCTGTTTTTT
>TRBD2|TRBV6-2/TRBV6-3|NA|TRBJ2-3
CASSSIPGGSDTQYF
TGTGCCAGCAGCTCAATTCCGGGAGGATCAGATACGCAGTATTTT
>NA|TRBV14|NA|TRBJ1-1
CASSQNFFAAGVTEAFF
TGTGCCAGCAGCCAAAATTTTTTCGCGGCGGGTGTAACTGAAGCTTTCTTT
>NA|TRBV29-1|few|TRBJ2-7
CSVVPGGTYEQYF
TGCAGCGTTGTTCCGGGTGGCACCTACGAGCAGTACTTC
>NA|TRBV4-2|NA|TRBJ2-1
CASSQEFWTPSYNEQFF
TGTGCCAGCAGCCAAGAGTTCTGGACACCTTCCTACAATGAGCAGTTCTTC
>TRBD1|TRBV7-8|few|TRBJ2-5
CASSLGQGAGETQYF
TGTGCCAGCAGCTTAGGCCAGGGGGCGGGAGAGACCCAGTACTTC
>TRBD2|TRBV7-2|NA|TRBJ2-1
CASSNFGTSGSSEQFF
TGTGCCAGCAGCAATTTCGGGACTAGCGGGAGCTCTGAGCAGTTCTTC
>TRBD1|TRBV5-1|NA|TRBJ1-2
CASSLDNRDRANYGYTF
TGCGCCAGCAGCTTGGATAATCGAGACAGGGCAAACTATGGCTACACCTTC
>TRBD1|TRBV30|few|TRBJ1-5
CAWSNRGRKPQHF
TGTGCCTGGAGTAACAGGGGGCGTAAGCCCCAGCATTTT
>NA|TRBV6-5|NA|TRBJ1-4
CASSYSKRESEKLFF
TGTGCCAGCAGTTACTCGAAAAGGGAGAGTGAAAAACTGTTTTTT
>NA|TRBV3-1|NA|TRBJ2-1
CASSQEPQGSGNEQFF
TGTGCCAGCAGCCAAGAGCCGCAGGGAAGCGGCAATGAGCAGTTCTTC
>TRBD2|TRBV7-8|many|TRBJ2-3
CASSLRLAGGPTDTQYF
TGTGCCAGCAGCTTAAGACTAGCGGGGGGGCCGACAGATACGCAGTATTTT
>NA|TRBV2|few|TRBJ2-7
CASSGEMVNEQYF
TGTGCCAGCAGTGGGGAGATGGTCAACGAGCAGTACTTC
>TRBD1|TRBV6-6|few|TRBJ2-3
CASSSHKTGTDTQYF
TGTGCCAGCAGTTCGCATAAGACAGGGACAGATACGCAGTATTTT
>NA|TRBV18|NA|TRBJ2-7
CASSPSKELYEQYF
TGTGCCAGCTCACCATCAAAGGAACTCTACGAGCAGTACTTC
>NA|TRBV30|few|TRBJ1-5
CAWRVTANQPQHF
TGTGCCTGGAGAGTGACAGCCAATCAGCCCCAGCATTTT
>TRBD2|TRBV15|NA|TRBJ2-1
CATSALAGGLDEQFF
TGTGCCACCAGCGCCCTAGCGGGAGGCTTAGATGAGCAGTTCTTC
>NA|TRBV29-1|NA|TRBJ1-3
CSVPSGNTIYF
TGCAGCGTTCCCTCTGGAAACACCATATATTTT
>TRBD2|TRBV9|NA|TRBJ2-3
CASRGGDAVTQYF
TGTGCCAGCAGGGGGGGGGATGCAGTTACGCAGTATTTT
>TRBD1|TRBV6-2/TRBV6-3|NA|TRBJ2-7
CASSYRRGQGVSYEQYF
TGTGCCAGCAGTTACCGACGGGGACAGGGGGTCTCCTACGAGCAGTACTTC
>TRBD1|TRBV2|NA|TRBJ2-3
CASSRQGGNTQYF
TGTGCCAGCAGTAGACAGGGGGGAAATACGCAGTATTTT
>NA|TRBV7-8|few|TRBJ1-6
CASSLVLFGRPLHF
TGTGCCAGCAGCTTAGTCCTGTTCGGGCGACCACTCCACTTT
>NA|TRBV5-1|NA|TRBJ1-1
CASNRGAGVNTEAFF
TGCGCCAGCAACCGGGGGGCAGGCGTGAACACTGAAGCTTTCTTT
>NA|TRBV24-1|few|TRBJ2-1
CATSDVSGHNEQFF
TGTGCCACCAGTGATGTGTCCGGGCACAATGAGCAGTTCTTC
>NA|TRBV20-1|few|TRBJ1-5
CSARLRGAPRNQPQHF
TGCAGTGCTAGACTGAGGGGGGCCCCGAGGAATCAGCCCCAGCATTTT
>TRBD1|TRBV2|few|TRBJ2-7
CASSRRQGTHEQYF
TGTGCCAGCAGTCGGAGACAGGGGACCCACGAGCAGTACTTC
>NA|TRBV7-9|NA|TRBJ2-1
CARQGDRRDEQFF
TGTGCCAGACAGGGTGACCGACGGGATGAGCAGTTCTTC
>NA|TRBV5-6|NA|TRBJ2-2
CASSSRSRGQRNTGELFF
TGTGCCAGCAGCTCTAGGTCGAGAGGACAGAGAAACACCGGGGAGCTGTTTTTT
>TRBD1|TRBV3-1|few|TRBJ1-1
CASSPPQGRFTEAFF
TGTGCCAGCAGCCCGCCACAGGGGCGTTTCACTGAAGCTTTCTTT